The 27 T cell receptor beta chains below all came from one sample that was sequenced in a study of shared clonotypes between healthy human individuals (TCRdb year 2020). CD8 naive samples were CD45RO-negative cells positively selected for CCR7, giving a CD45RA+CCR7+ population that excluded TemRA cells. Library preparation used the immunoSEQ multiplex PCR assay. In its TCRdb copy, this immuneACCESS table keeps in-frame sequences only and misses some clones. Where compared with another copy, unresolved V genes explain less than half of these, and the others have no known cause. The table for this sample lists 700,000 to 950,000 clones; just over 95% of them were counted only once. Around 0.25% of the sample is held by the ten biggest clonotypes. The sample taken for sequencing was naive CD8+ T cells sorted from blood. The intended sense of this specimen's cell subset or site label: CD45RA+CCR7+. The receptors were sampled from a man in his thirties or forties in good health.

The chain combines TRBV7-9 with TRBJ2-3; the D gene is possibly TRBD2 (6 bases). Germline CDR1 and CDR2: SEHNR and FQNEAQ (reference sequence). V lost 5 bases and J lost 0, with 12 bases in between. The CDR3 loop spans 15 amino acids. CDR3 region: CASSRPSASTDTQYF. The CDR3 DNA follows: TGTGCCAGCAGCCGTCCTAGCGCCAGCACAGATACGCAGTATTTT. Combining the CDR3 with reference TRBV7-9 and TRBJ2-3 gives the whole variable domain DTGVSQNPRHKITKRGQNVTFRCDPISEHNRLYWYRQTLGQGPEFLTYFQNEAQLEKSRLLSDRFSAERPKGSFSTLEIQRTEQGDSAMYLCASSRPSASTDTQYFGPGTRLTVL.

The chain has TRBV6-5 and TRBJ2-5, with D perhaps matching TRBD1 (6 bases). V gave up 2 bases and J gave up 5 bases, with 18 bases separating them. Per germline, CDR1 MNHEY and CDR2 SVGAGI. This CDR3 has 16 residues. CDR3 loop: CASSYGVQGRHETQYF. The CDR3 coding sequence is TGTGCCAGCAGTTACGGCGTACAGGGTAGGCACGAGACCCAGTACTTC.

This chain connects TRBV7-2 to TRBJ1-4, with D hard to call. This CDR3 has 12 amino acids. CDR1 SGHTA and CDR2 FQGNSA come from the germline V gene. The V end lost 4 bases, the J end lost 6 bases, and 6 bases lay between the germline ends. The CDR3: CASSSLDEKLFF. The CDR3 nucleotides are TGTGCCAGCAGCTCCCTGGATGAAAAACTGTTTTTT.

This clone is a singleton in its sample. The V call is TRBV6-5, the J call TRBJ1-2; D remains ambiguous. Trimming left V 4 bases short and J 4 bases short, with 13 bases between. CDR1 and CDR2 (germline): MNHEY, SVGAGI. This CDR3 spans 14 amino acids. CDR3 protein: CASSFLPPSYGYTF. CDR3 coding DNA: TGTGCCAGCAGTTTCCTACCCCCGTCCTATGGCTACACCTTC.

V usage is TRBV5-1 and J usage is TRBJ2-6; D call uncertain. The germline CDR1 and CDR2 sequences are SGHRS and YFSETQ. Trimming left V 0 bases short and J 0 bases short, with 13 bases between. CDR3 length: 18 amino acids. The CDR3 DNA sequence: TGCGCCAGCAGCTTGGTGGGCAGGAACGTCTCTGGGGCCAACGTCCTGACTTTC. Protein: CASSLVGRNVSGANVLTF. The entire variable domain, with the rest obtained from reference TRBV5-1 and TRBJ2-6, is as follows: KAGVTQTPRYLIKTRGQQVTLSCSPISGHRSVSWYQQTPGQGLQFLFEYFSETQRNKGNFPGRFSGRQFSNSRSEMNVSTLELGDSALYLCASSLVGRNVSGANVLTFGAGSRLTVL.

This clone was found once. The gene calls are TRBV11-2 and TRBJ2-2; no clear D gene. CDR3 length equals 11 residues. CDR1 SGHAT and CDR2 FQNNGV come from the germline V gene. Trimming took 3 bases from V and 8 from J, leaving 4 bases between them. The CDR3 spells CASSFGGELFF. The CDR3 bases are TGTGCCAGCAGCTTTGGGGGGGAGCTGTTTTTT.

The rearrangement links TRBV10-3 to TRBJ2-3; 8 bases are shared with TRBD1. CDR3 length equals 15 residues. CDR1 and CDR2 (germline): ENHRY, SYGVKD. J gave up 4 bases and V 6 bases, and 9 bases lay outside the gene matches. The CDR3, as DNA: TGTGCCATCAGCGAAGGACAGGGCCTCGCAGATACGCAGTATTTT. Amino acid sequence: CAISEGQGLADTQYF.

The chain recombines TRBV4-1 with TRBJ2-2; D ambiguous. V shed 0 bases and J shed 3 bases, with 2 bases lying between them. The CDR3 loop spans 13 amino acids. Germline CDR1 MGHRA, CDR2 YSYEKL. CDR3 in DNA: TGCGCCAGCAGCCAAGATTACACCGGGGAGCTGTTTTTT. It specifies CASSQDYTGELFF.

The chain combines TRBV9 with TRBJ1-2; 8 bases align to TRBD1. Germline CDR1 is SGDLS and CDR2 is YYNGEE. Germline trimming cut 3 bases from V and 5 bases from J; bases unmatched to any gene: 6. There are 14 residues in the CDR3. This CDR3 reads CASSGQGSAYGYTF. The DNA of the CDR3 is TGTGCCAGCAGCGGACAGGGGTCTGCTTATGGCTACACCTTC.

This clone was observed a single time. V and J are TRBV19 and TRBJ2-1; 7 bases line up with TRBD2. This CDR3 spans 14 amino acids. V lost 5 bases and J lost 6; bases outside the gene matches: 7. CDR1 and CDR2 (germline): LNHDA, SQIVND (reference sequence). CDR3 residues: CASSPTSDSNEQFF. In DNA form, the CDR3 reads TGTGCCAGTAGTCCAACTAGCGATTCCAATGAGCAGTTCTTC.

This chain uses TRBV6-6 with TRBJ2-7, with D perhaps matching TRBD2 (6 bases). Per the germline V gene, CDR1 is MNHNY and CDR2 is SVGAGI (reference sequence). The CDR3 has 15 amino acids. V was trimmed by 4 bases and J by 3 bases, leaving 16 bases between them. CDR3 DNA sequence: TGTGCCAGCAGTTTCGGGTCGGGAGAGGGCTACGAGCAGTACTTC. Translation gives CASSFGSGEGYEQYF.

This clone is a singleton in its sample. V gene TRBV10-1 combines with J gene TRBJ2-1; 8 bases map to TRBD2. With 2 bases clipped from V and 2 bases from J, the junction kept 2 bases outside the gene matches. CDR1 is WNHNN and CDR2 is SYGVQD in the germline V gene (reference sequence). The CDR3 has 15 amino acids. The CDR3 spells CASSEMRGAYNEQFF. CDR3 DNA: TGCGCCAGCAGTGAGATGCGGGGGGCCTACAATGAGCAGTTCTTC.

The V and J genes are TRBV9 and TRBJ2-1, with TRBD2 matching over 9 bases. V lost 7 bases, J lost 3 bases, and 17 bases stayed unmatched. The CDR3 length is 18 residues. CDR1 and CDR2 (germline): SGDLS, YYNGEE. The CDR3 DNA sequence: TGTGCCAGCCTTACTCCCCGAGCGGGAGGCGTTAACTACAATGAGCAGTTCTTC. This encodes CASLTPRAGGVNYNEQFF.

CDR3 sequence: CASSFYQGAPSNEQYF. The CDR3 nucleotides read TGTGCCAGCAGCTTCTACCAGGGGGCACCTTCCAACGAGCAGTACTTC. The chain combines TRBV5-5 with TRBJ2-7; TRBD1 matches at 8 bases. The V gene's germline CDR1 is SGHKS and CDR2 YYEKEE (reference sequence). The trim removed 2 bases at V and 5 bases at J, leaving 12 bases unmatched. The CDR3 runs to 16 residues.

As DNA, the CDR3 is TGTGCCAGCGTTTCCCCAAGGCAGCCCCTCTACGAGCAGTACTTC. This sequence encodes CASVSPRQPLYEQYF. V gene TRBV2 combines with J gene TRBJ2-7; D not resolved. Trimming pared 8 bases from V and 3 bases from J, leaving 20 bases between. The CDR3 covers 15 residues. CDR1 and CDR2 (germline): SNHLY, FYNNEI.

This CDR3 reads CASSWTSEISSGANVLTF. Here the CDR3 DNA reads TGTGCCAGCAGCTGGACTAGCGAGATTTCCTCTGGGGCCAACGTCCTGACTTTC. The V gene is TRBV11-2, the J gene TRBJ2-6; 9 bases align to TRBD2. The CDR3 length is 18 residues. V lost 4 bases, J lost 0 bases, and 7 bases stayed unmatched. CDR1 SGHAT and CDR2 FQNNGV come from the germline V gene.

This chain connects TRBV11-2 to TRBJ2-7; 7 bases align to TRBD2. CDR3 length equals 14 residues. The V gene's germline CDR1 is SGHAT and CDR2 FQNNGV. Losses at the gene ends were 5 bases for V and 4 bases for J; bases not matched to a gene: 8. The CDR3 reads CASSPREVKYEQYF. In DNA form, the CDR3 reads TGTGCCAGCAGCCCCCGGGAGGTTAAGTACGAGCAGTACTTC. The full variable domain, rest sourced from reference TRBV11-2 and TRBJ2-7, is EAGVAQSPRYKIIEKRQSVAFWCNPISGHATLYWYQQILGQGPKLLIQFQNNGVVDDSQLPKDRFSAERLKGVDSTLKIQPAKLEDSAVYLCASSPREVKYEQYFGPGTRLTVT.

V and J are TRBV6-5 and TRBJ2-3; D perhaps matches TRBD1 (7 bases). Trimming shortened V by 10 bases and J by 8 bases, and 16 bases separated the two germline ends. The CDR3 runs to 12 residues. CDR1 and CDR2 from the germline V gene are MNHEY and SVGAGI. The CDR3 DNA is TGTGCCACCCAGGGGGGCAGAGGTACGCAGTATTTT. Translated: CATQGGRGTQYF.

This clone was picked up one time. The chain uses TRBV6-6 and TRBJ2-7; D is possibly TRBD2 (5 bases). This CDR3 has 13 amino acids. Germline V gene lookup returns CDR1 MNHNY and CDR2 SVGAGI (reference sequence). V was clipped by 6 bases and J by 2 bases, with 11 bases between them. The CDR3 coding sequence is TGTGCCAGCAGGAGGGAACTTACCTACGAGCAGTACTTC. It codes for CASRRELTYEQYF.

Regarding this clone: The same CDR3 can be traced to other DNA sequences in this sample. The chain recombines TRBV13 with TRBJ2-2; the match to TRBD2 covers 12 bases. Germline CDR1 PRHDT, CDR2 FYEKMQ (reference sequence). V shed 5 bases, J shed 2 bases, and the junction held 3 bases outside the gene matches. CDR3 length: 16 amino acids. The CDR3, as DNA: TGTGCCAGCAGCGGCGGACTAGCGGGAAACACCGGGGAGCTGTTTTTT. Translation gives CASSGGLAGNTGELFF.

The chain employs TRBV9 and TRBJ2-7, with D tentatively TRBD1 (5 bases). V was cut by 4 bases and J by 5 bases, with 16 bases left in between. Per the germline V gene, CDR1 is SGDLS and CDR2 is YYNGEE. This CDR3 region has 14 residues. The CDR3 sequence is CASSLGPFPDEQYF. For the CDR3, the DNA is TGTGCCAGCAGCCTGGGGCCCTTCCCCGACGAGCAGTACTTC.

There are a few counts of this clone. The same CDR3 can be traced to other DNA sequences in this sample. The chain employs TRBV2 and TRBJ1-2; D is possibly TRBD1 (6 bases). The CDR3 is made up of 10 amino acids. Germline V gene data show CDR1 as SNHLY and CDR2 as FYNNEI. Trimming took off 6 bases at V and 8 bases at J, with 7 bases between the two ends. The CDR3, as DNA: TGTGCCAGCAGGGGGGGCGGCTACACCTTC. It codes for CASRGGGYTF.

The chain carries TRBV27 and TRBJ2-6; D is unresolved. The CDR3 is 14 amino acids. Trimming cost V 6 bases and J 2 bases, with 8 bases left between them. Germline CDR1 MNHEY, CDR2 SMNVEV (reference sequence). The CDR3 loop is CASRELAGANVLTF. In DNA form, the CDR3 reads TGTGCCAGCAGGGAATTGGCTGGGGCCAACGTCCTGACTTTC.

The V gene is TRBV7-7, the J gene TRBJ2-7, with D perhaps TRBD1 (6 bases). V lost 1 base to trimming and J lost 6 bases, with 13 bases between them. CDR1 is SSHAT and CDR2 is FNYEAQ in the germline V gene (reference sequence). This CDR3 has 14 amino acids. As DNA, the CDR3 is TGTGCCAGCAGCTTAGAGGGTAGGGGGACCGAGCAGTACTTC. Protein: CASSLEGRGTEQYF.

The V and J genes are TRBV19 and TRBJ2-1; TRBD2 is a possible D gene (6 bases). CDR1 is LNHDA and CDR2 is SQIVND in the germline V gene (reference sequence). The CDR3 runs to 13 residues. The V end lost 2 bases, the J end lost 7 bases, and 9 bases lay between the germline ends. The CDR3 loop reads CASSILARNEQFF. The CDR3 DNA is TGTGCCAGTAGTATACTAGCGCGGAATGAGCAGTTCTTC.

The V gene is TRBV4-2, the J gene TRBJ2-1; perhaps TRBD2 as D (5 bases). The germline V gene has CDR1 LGHNA and CDR2 YNFKEQ. This CDR3 region has 11 residues. Trimming removed 3 bases from V and 8 bases from J, with 5 bases in between. CDR3 loop: CASSQRDEQFF. The CDR3 coding sequence is TGTGCCAGCAGCCAGAGGGATGAGCAGTTCTTC.

The V call is TRBV7-9, the J call TRBJ2-7; D perhaps matches TRBD2 (6 bases). V lost 5 bases and J 4 bases, leaving 12 bases between the germline ends. CDR1 SEHNR and CDR2 FQNEAQ come from the germline V gene (reference sequence). The CDR3 loop spans 13 amino acids. The CDR3 nucleotides are TGTGCCAGCAGCCAGCGGGCCCTGTACGAGCAGTACTTC. Its translation is CASSQRALYEQYF.